These 8 T cell receptor beta chains came from one sample sequenced in a study of cytomegalovirus exposure and HLA in healthy donors. Sequencing used immunoSEQ multiplex PCR; TCRdb keeps in-frame clones, though not all of them. This sample has some 98,000 clones, with more than 75% found just once. The material sequenced was PBMCs. These receptors originate from a man aged 18 to 30 in good health and CMV-seropositive.

This clone turned up a few times. The chain recombines TRBV11-1 with TRBJ2-7; 7 nucleotides line up with TRBD2. The CDR3 sequence is 17 residues long. The J segment lost 7 bases and the V segment lost 1 base, leaving 16 bases of the junction unmatched. Germline V gene sequence: CDR1 SGHAT, CDR2 FQDESV (reference sequence). CDR3 DNA sequence: TGTGCCAGCAGCTTAGATCCAGCGGGATTCGCATCGTTAGAGCAGTACTTC. It yields the protein CASSLDPAGFASLEQYF.

This chain joins TRBV19 and TRBJ2-1; TRBD2 aligns across 16 bases. The CDR3 has 18 amino acids. The V gene end was trimmed by 5 bases and the J gene end by 3 bases; junction bases not matched to a gene: 7. The germline CDR1 and CDR2 sequences are LNHDA and SQIVND (reference sequence). CDR3 loop: CASSPMGLAGGVYNEQFF. The CDR3 DNA sequence: TGTGCCAGTAGTCCAATGGGACTAGCGGGGGGGGTCTACAATGAGCAGTTCTTC.

The chain couples TRBV25-1 to TRBJ1-1, with TRBD1 identical over 8 bases. CDR1 MGHDK and CDR2 SYGVNS come from the germline V gene. V trimming: 5 bases; J trimming: 5 bases; junction bases outside the gene matches: 4. CDR3 length: 13 amino acids. CDR3 coding DNA: TGTGCCAGCAGTAGACAGGGGAGAACTGAAGCTTTCTTT. Translation: CASSRQGRTEAFF.

This chain uses TRBV7-2 with TRBJ2-1, with 12 positions matching TRBD2. In germline, CDR1 is SGHTA, CDR2 FQGNSA. The CDR3 sequence is 17 residues long. The V segment lost 0 bases and the J segment 3 bases; nucleotides outside the gene matches: 3. The CDR3 spells CASSLAPLAGGYNEQFF. CDR3 coding DNA: TGTGCCAGCAGCTTAGCGCCACTAGCGGGGGGCTACAATGAGCAGTTCTTC.

The chain carries TRBV6-5 and TRBJ2-7, with a weak D call TRBD1 (6 bases). The CDR3 runs 14 residues. V lost 5 bases and J lost 6, with 17 bases in between. Looked up from germline, CDR1 is MNHEY and CDR2 is SVGAGI. DNA of the CDR3: TGTGCCAGCAGTACTGGACAGACCCCTGGCGAGCAGTACTTC. Translation gives CASSTGQTPGEQYF.

V gene TRBV18 combines with J gene TRBJ2-1; D perhaps matches TRBD1 (7 bases). Germline CDR1 reads KGHSH; CDR2 reads LQKENI. The CDR3 runs 14 residues. Trimming stripped 3 bases from V and 9 bases from J, with 15 bases between. CDR3 bases: TGTGCCAGCTCACCCCGCGGGACAGAAGGTGAGCAGTTCTTC. Residues: CASSPRGTEGEQFF.

This clone showed up just once. The chain has TRBV5-4 and TRBJ2-1, with D perhaps TRBD2 (5 bases). This CDR3 is 16 amino acids long. V was clipped by 5 bases and J by 1 base, with 16 bases between them. In germline, CDR1 is SGHNT, CDR2 YYREEE (reference sequence). The CDR3 nucleotides are TGTGCCAGCAGTTGGACGGACTTCCGATCCTACAATGAGCAGTTCTTC. Translating it yields CASSWTDFRSYNEQFF.

The J gene is TRBJ2-1, the V gene TRBV6-5; a weak D match, TRBD2 (6 bases). The CDR3 length is 13 residues. CDR1 MNHEY and CDR2 SVGAGI come from the germline V gene. The V end was cut by 0 bases, the J end by 10 bases, with 10 bases between. The CDR3 here is CASSYSMAGEQFF. Here the CDR3 DNA reads TGTGCCAGCAGTTACTCGATGGCGGGAGAGCAGTTCTTC.